This TCR beta chain was recorded in a study of blood T cell repertoires in COVID-19. The wider study: Researchers got acute and convalescent COVID-19 samples from the United States, Italy and Spain.

The germline V gene encodes CDR1 SGDLS and CDR2 YYNGEE. The length of the CDR3 is 14 residues. J gave up 6 bases and V 1 base, and 6 bases lay outside the gene matches. Sequencing was performed with immunoSEQ multiplex PCR; in TCRdb, only in-frame clones are kept and a portion is missing. The table lists around 70,000 clones, roughly 90% of them singletons. The chain carries TRBV9 and TRBJ1-1, with 7 bases fitting TRBD1. The receptor comes from a young man with acute or convalescent COVID-19. The source material was peripheral blood. In nucleotides, the CDR3 is TGTGCCAGCAGCGTATTGACAGGGAGTCCTGAAGCTTTCTTT. Its translation: CASSVLTGSPEAFF.